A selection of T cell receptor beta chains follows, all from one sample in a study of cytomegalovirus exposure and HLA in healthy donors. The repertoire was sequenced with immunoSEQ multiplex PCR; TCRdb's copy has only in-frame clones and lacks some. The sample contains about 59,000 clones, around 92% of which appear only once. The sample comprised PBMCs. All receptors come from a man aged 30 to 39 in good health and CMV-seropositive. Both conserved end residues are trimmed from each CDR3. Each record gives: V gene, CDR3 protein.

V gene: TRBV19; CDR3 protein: ASSIQAGGRYEQY
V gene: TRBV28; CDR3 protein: ASSFTGTESNQPQH
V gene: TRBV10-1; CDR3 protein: ASGTSGGYSEQF
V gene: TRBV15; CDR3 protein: ASGTNQFNEQF
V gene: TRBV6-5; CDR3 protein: ASRRLAGAGNEQF
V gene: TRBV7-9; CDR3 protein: SSGTGTSVTDTQY
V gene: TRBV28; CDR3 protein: ASSLVQGDGYT
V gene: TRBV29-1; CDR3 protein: SVAGRAEALNEQF
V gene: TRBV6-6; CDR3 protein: ASRGGGRATYNEQF
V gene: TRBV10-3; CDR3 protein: AISDSTYSGDTQY
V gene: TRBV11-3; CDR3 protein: ASSLVGDRQETQY
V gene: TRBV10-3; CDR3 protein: AISETHLAKNIQY
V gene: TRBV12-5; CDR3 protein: ASGRGTGLNTDTQY
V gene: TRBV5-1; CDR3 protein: ASSLLAGDNNEQF
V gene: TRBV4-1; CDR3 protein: ASSQGLLAAAYEQY
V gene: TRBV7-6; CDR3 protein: ASSDGQGLRADTQY
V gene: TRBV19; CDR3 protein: ASSSGRGLYGYT
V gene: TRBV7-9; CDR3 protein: ASSGRAGATTEAF
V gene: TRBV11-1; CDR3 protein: ASSKNTGTANTEAF
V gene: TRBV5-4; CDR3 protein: ASSQVDSSYEQY
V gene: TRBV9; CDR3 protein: ASSFTQGTEAF
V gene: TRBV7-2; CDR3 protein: ASSPIGGYSGNTIY
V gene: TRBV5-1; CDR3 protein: ASTPGGAGTGELF
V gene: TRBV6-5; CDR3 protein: ASRRDRGPAGELF